This is a list of T cell receptor beta chains from one sample in a study of T cells in Graves' hyperthyroidism and ophthalmopathy. TCRdb analysed the multiplex PCR reads with MiXCR anew, one entry per CDR3 protein. In the table there are roughly 100,000 distinct CDR3 sequences, 35% to 45% of which are singletons. The sequencing input was peripheral blood or thyroid tissue (not recorded which). Receptors were obtained from a woman aged 25 to 39 with Graves' hyperthyroidism. The CDR3 runs from the conserved cysteine through the conserved F or W. A D gene is named only where the DNA matches it firmly. The size of a clone is reported for some rows only, either as once, few or many, or as a class for expanded clones.

cdr3_length j_call clone_size v_call d_call cdr3_nt cdr3_aa
19 TRBJ2-5 NA TRBV15 TRBD2 TGTGCCACCAGCAGCCGGTGGGCTAGCGGGAGGGCTGCCCAAGAGACCCAGTACTTC CATSSRWASGRAAQETQYF
14 TRBJ1-2 many TRBV6-6 NA TGTGCCAGCACCCCCCTATCCACTAACTATGGCTACACCTTC CASTPLSTNYGYTF
15 TRBJ1-1 many TRBV6-5 NA TGTGCCAGCAGTTCGGCCTACTGGGGGGACACTGAAGCTTTCTTT CASSSAYWGDTEAFF
13 TRBJ2-7 many TRBV20-1 TRBD1 TGCAGTGCTCCCGACAGGGGGTCAGGGGAGCAGTACTTC CSAPDRGSGEQYF
12 TRBJ2-5 NA TRBV28 TRBD1 TGTGCCGGCAGTACAGGGGGTAGGACTCAGTACTTC CAGSTGGRTQYF
18 TRBJ2-5 many TRBV6-1 TRBD2 TGTGCCAGCAGTGAAGATGGTGGAATGGCGGGAGTGGCAGAGACCCAGTACTTC CASSEDGGMAGVAETQYF
15 TRBJ1-2 many TRBV7-9 NA TGTGCCAGCAGCTTAGGTTACGGGGGAAACTATGGCTACACCTTC CASSLGYGGNYGYTF
13 TRBJ1-5 few TRBV28 NA TGTGCCAGCAGCACCGGGACAAATCAGCCCCAGCATTTT CASSTGTNQPQHF
20 TRBJ2-5 many TRBV7-9 NA TGCGCCAGCAGCCGCAATCCCGCCAGGGGGGTTTCGGTTAGACAAGAGACCCAGTACTTC CASSRNPARGVSVRQETQYF
14 TRBJ2-7 NA TRBV28 TRBD1 TGTGCCAGCAGGGAGACAGGGGGTCTTTACGAGCAGTACTTC CASRETGGLYEQYF
13 TRBJ1-2 many TRBV28 NA TGTGCCAGCAGTTCCTCTGACATGTATGGCTACACCTTC CASSSSDMYGYTF
16 TRBJ2-3 many TRBV7-9 NA TGTGCCAGCAGCTTAGGGACGATGGCGGACACAGATACGCAGTATTTT CASSLGTMADTDTQYF
13 TRBJ1-1 many TRBV7-9 NA TGTGCCAGCAGCCCGACATTCCCCCCTGAAGCTTTCTTT CASSPTFPPEAFF
17 TRBJ2-3 NA TRBV7-6 TRBD1 TGTGCCAGCAGTCAGACGCCGGGACAGGGCCACACAGATACGCAGTATTTT CASSQTPGQGHTDTQYF
15 TRBJ1-4 many TRBV7-9 TRBD1 TGTGCCAGCAGCTCCCCCGGGACAGGTCGTGAAAAACTGTTTTTT CASSSPGTGREKLFF
14 TRBJ2-5 many TRBV20-1 TRBD1 TGCAGTGTTTTCTTCACGGGACAGCGGGAGACCCAGTACTTC CSVFFTGQRETQYF
15 TRBJ2-6 many TRBV28 TRBD1 TGTGCCAGCAGTCGGACAGGGGCTGGGGCCAACGTCCTGACTTTC CASSRTGAGANVLTF
13 TRBJ1-4 NA TRBV7-8 NA TGTGCCAGCAAGGTACCCGGAAATGAAGAACTGTCTTTT CASKVPGNEELSF
14 TRBJ2-5 few TRBV7-9 TRBD2 TGTGCCAGCAGTTTAGCGGGAGCCTCAGAGACCCAGTACTTC CASSLAGASETQYF
15 TRBJ1-1 once TRBV9 TRBD1 TGTGCCAGCAGCCCACAGCCAGGGGGGCGAATTGAAGCTTTCTTT CASSPQPGGRIEAFF
15 TRBJ2-2 many TRBV6-1 NA TGTGCCAGCACGGGAAAATTGGCGAACACCGGGGAGCTGTTTTTT CASTGKLANTGELFF
15 TRBJ2-3 many TRBV7-8 NA TGTGCCAGCAGCTCGCTAGTGGGGAGCACAGATACGCAGTATTTT CASSSLVGSTDTQYF
14 TRBJ1-5 NA TRBV12-3/TRBV12-4 NA TGTGCCAGCAGTTTCAGCGGGCTAGCAGAGACCCAGCATTTT CASSFSGLAETQHF
14 TRBJ1-4 NA TRBV9 NA TGTGCCAGCAGCGTAGGGGGGAAATATGAAAAACTGTTTTTT CASSVGGKYEKLFF
14 TRBJ1-1 NA TRBV12-3/TRBV12-4 NA TGTGCCAGCAGCTTGTGGCGGAACAACACTGAAGCTTTCTTT CASSLWRNNTEAFF
16 TRBJ2-1 few TRBV7-9 TRBD2 TGTGCCAGCAGCCCCTTGGCACTAGCGGGAGTCGGTGAGCAGTTCTTC CASSPLALAGVGEQFF
13 TRBJ2-7 NA TRBV7-9 TRBD2 TGTGCCAGCAGCTTCCCGACTAGCGGGAGTCCGTACTTC CASSFPTSGSPYF
14 TRBJ2-5 NA TRBV2 NA TGTGCCAGCAAAGTTGGGCAGTTCCAAGAGACCCAGTACTTC CASKVGQFQETQYF
16 TRBJ2-3 few TRBV11-2 TRBD2 TGTGCCAGCAGCTTAGCCATGGCGGGAGTAACAGATACGCAGTATTTT CASSLAMAGVTDTQYF
16 TRBJ2-7 many TRBV9 NA TGTGCCAGCAGCGAAGGGACCGGGAGCTCCGTCTACGAGCAGTACTTC CASSEGTGSSVYEQYF
11 TRBJ2-5 NA TRBV4-2 NA TGTGCCAGCAGCCAACGGGAGACCCAGTACTTC CASSQRETQYF
17 TRBJ1-1 many TRBV5-1 NA TGCGCCAGCAGCTTGCACCCATCGACAGGCCAGAACACTGAAGCTTTCTTT CASSLHPSTGQNTEAFF
14 TRBJ1-4 NA TRBV5-1 NA TGCGCCAGCAGCTTAGGGCCTGTTGATGAGGAACTGTTTTTT CASSLGPVDEELFF